These 4 T cell receptor beta chains originate from one sample sequenced in a study of blood T cell repertoires in COVID-19. The assay was immunoSEQ multiplex PCR, and TCRdb's table has in-frame clones only and misses some. The table records tens of thousands of clones, more than 80% of them present only once. The sample was peripheral blood. These TCRs come from a man in his 60s with acute or convalescent COVID-19.

The chain has TRBV2 and TRBJ2-7; maybe TRBD1 (5 bases). The germline V and J ends were trimmed by 6 bases and 4 bases, with 10 bases remaining between them. In germline, CDR1 is SNHLY, CDR2 FYNNEI. CDR3 length: 12 residues. The CDR3, as DNA: TGTGCCAGCAGCCTACAGGTGTACGAGCAGTACTTC. It encodes CASSLQVYEQYF.

The chain carries TRBV5-1 and TRBJ2-3; D not certain. The CDR3 is made up of 14 amino acids. Germline CDR1 reads SGHRS; CDR2 reads YFSETQ. V was trimmed by 0 bases and J by 3 bases, leaving 8 bases between them. The CDR3 reads CASSLDPRTDTQYF. The CDR3 bases are TGCGCCAGCAGCTTGGACCCGAGGACAGATACGCAGTATTTT.

V is TRBV5-1 and J is TRBJ2-3; 11 bases align to TRBD2. V lost 0 bases and J lost 4; bases outside the gene matches: 4. CDR3 size: 16 residues. The germline CDR1 and CDR2 sequences are SGHRS and YFSETQ. CDR3 in DNA: TGCGCCAGCAGCTTGGTAGCGGGAGGGCCCCCAGATACGCAGTATTTT. Amino acid sequence: CASSLVAGGPPDTQYF.

V and J are TRBV4-1 and TRBJ2-4, with D possibly being TRBD2 (5 bases). The CDR3 spans 16 residues. CDR1 and CDR2 from the germline V gene are MGHRA and YSYEKL. V was cut by 0 bases and J by 3 bases, with 12 bases left in between. The CDR3, as DNA: TGCGCCAGCAGCCAAGACTACGACTATGGCAAAAACATTCAGTACTTC. It codes for CASSQDYDYGKNIQYF.